The clone carrying this TCR beta chain came up many times. Relying on iRepertoire HTBI primers and Arm-PCR of CDR3 regions, the team built TCR beta libraries. MiXCR was run by TCRdb on the multiplex PCR reads, yielding one entry per CDR3 protein. The table lists around 480,000 distinct CDR3 sequences, 15% to 20% of them singletons. Indicated time point: newly diagnosed GD, antithyroid drugs for less than 3 months. Extracted PBMC RNA gave rise to the TCR library. The length of the CDR3 is 14 residues. The germline gives CDR1 MNHNS, CDR2 SASEGT. Between the trimmed V and J ends, which lost 5 bases and 3 bases, there was a span of 14 bases. This sample stems from a study of regulatory T cells in long-lasting Graves disease. This sample was also put to use in a study of T cells in Graves' hyperthyroidism and ophthalmopathy.

Specimen: peripheral blood mononuclear cells (PBMCs), collected at new diagnosis, from a patient treated with antithyroid drugs. The TCR originated in a man aged 40-49 years with Graves disease. This chain uses TRBV6-1 with TRBJ2-7; possibly TRBD2 for D (6 bases). CDR3 loop: CASSSRRGFYEQYF. The CDR3 DNA reads as TGTGCCAGCAGTAGCCGACGGGGGTTCTACGAGCAGTACTTC.